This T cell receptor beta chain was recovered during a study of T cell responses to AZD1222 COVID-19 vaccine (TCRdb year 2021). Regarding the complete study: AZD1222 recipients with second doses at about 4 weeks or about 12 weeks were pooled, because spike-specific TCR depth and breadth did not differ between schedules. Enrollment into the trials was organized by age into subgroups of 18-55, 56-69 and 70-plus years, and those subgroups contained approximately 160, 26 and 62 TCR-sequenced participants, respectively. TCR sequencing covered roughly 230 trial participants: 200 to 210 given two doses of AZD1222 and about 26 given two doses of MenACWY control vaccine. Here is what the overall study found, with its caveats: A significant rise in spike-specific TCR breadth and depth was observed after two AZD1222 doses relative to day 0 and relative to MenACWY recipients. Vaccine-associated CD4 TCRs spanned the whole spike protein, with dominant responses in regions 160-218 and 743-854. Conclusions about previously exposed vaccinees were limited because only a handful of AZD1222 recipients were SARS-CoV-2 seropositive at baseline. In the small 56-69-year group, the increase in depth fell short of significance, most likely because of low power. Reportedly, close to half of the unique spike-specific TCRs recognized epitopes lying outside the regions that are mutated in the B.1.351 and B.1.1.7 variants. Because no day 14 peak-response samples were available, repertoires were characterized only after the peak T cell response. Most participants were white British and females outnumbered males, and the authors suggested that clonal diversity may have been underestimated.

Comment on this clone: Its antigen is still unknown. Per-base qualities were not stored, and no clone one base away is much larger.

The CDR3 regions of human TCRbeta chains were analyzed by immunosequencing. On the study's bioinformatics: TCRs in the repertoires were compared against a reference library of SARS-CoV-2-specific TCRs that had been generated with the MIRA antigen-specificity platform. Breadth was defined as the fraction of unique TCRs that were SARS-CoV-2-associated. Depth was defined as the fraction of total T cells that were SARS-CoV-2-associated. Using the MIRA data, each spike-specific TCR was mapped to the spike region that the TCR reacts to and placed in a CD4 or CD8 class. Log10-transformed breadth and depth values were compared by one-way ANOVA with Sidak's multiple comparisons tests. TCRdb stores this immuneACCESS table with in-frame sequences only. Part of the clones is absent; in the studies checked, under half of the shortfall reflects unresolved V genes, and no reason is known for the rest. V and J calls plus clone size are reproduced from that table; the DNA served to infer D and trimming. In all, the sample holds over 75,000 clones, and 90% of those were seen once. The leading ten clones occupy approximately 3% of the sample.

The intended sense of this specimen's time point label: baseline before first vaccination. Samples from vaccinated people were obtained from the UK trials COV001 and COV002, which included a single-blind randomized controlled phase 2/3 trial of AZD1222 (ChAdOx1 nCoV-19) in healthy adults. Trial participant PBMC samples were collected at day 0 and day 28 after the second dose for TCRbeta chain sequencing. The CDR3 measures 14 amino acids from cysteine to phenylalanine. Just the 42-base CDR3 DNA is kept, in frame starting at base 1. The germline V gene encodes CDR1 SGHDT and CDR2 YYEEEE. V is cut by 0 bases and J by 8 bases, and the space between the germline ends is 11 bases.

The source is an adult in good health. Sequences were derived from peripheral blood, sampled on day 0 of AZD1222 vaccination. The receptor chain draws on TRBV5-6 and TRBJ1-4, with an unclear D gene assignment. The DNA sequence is TGTGCCAGCAGCTTGGTCGCGCCGGGGGAAAAACTGTTTTTT. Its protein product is CASSLVAPGEKLFF.